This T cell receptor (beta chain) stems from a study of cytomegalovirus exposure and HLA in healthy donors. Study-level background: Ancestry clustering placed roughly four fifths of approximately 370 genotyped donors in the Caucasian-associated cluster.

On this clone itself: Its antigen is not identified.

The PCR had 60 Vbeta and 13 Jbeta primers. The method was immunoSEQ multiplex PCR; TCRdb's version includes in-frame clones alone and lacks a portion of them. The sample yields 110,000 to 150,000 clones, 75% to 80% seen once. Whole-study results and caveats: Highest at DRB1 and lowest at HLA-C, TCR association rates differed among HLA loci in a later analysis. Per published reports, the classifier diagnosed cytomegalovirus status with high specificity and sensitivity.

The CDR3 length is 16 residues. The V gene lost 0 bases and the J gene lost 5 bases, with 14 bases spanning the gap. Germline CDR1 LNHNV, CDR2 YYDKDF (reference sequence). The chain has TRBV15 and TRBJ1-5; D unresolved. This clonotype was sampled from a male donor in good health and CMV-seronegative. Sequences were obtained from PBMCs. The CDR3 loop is CATSRDGRTTDQPQHF. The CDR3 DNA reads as TGTGCCACCAGCAGAGATGGGCGGACTACTGATCAGCCCCAGCATTTT.